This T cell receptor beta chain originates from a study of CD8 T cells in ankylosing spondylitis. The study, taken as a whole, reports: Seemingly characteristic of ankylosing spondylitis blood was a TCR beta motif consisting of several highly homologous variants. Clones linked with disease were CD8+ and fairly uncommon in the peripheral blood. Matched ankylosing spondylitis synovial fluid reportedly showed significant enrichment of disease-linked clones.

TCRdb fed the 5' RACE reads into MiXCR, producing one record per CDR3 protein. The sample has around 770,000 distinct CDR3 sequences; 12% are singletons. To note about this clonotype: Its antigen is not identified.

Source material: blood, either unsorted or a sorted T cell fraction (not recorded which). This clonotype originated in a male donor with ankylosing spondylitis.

The CDR3 coding sequence is TGCAGCGCCTCAGGGGTCGGGGAGCTGTTTTTT. Translation: CSASGVGELFF. The genes are TRBV29-1 and TRBJ2-2; possible D gene TRBD1, 6 bases. CDR1 and CDR2 from the germline V gene are SQVTM and ANQGSEA. This CDR3 spans 11 amino acids. Trimming removed 7 bases at V and 7 bases at J, with 10 bases between.